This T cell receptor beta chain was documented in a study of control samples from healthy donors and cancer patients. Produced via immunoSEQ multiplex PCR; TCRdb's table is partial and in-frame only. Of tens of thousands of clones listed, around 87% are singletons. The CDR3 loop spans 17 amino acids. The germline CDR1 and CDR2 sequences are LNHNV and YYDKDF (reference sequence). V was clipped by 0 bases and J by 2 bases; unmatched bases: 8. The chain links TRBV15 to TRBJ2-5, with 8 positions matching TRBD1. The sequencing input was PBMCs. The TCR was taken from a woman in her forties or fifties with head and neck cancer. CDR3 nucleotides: TGTGCCACCAGCAGAGATTGGGGCCGGGACAGGCAAGAGACCCAGTACTTC. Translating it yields CATSRDWGRDRQETQYF.